This T cell receptor (beta chain) was captured by sequencing in a study of shared clonotypes between healthy human individuals. Assay used: immunoSEQ multiplex PCR; TCRdb lists only in-frame clones, some missing. The sample includes over 850,000 clones, around 78% of them seen just once. Findings of the study overall: Naive subsets generally had larger estimated richness than memory subsets.

Turning to this clone: No antigen is known for it.

V lost 2 bases to trimming and J lost 0 bases, with 10 bases between them. CDR3 length equals 15 residues. Germline lookup yields CDR1 MNHEY and CDR2 SMNVEV (reference sequence). Material: memory CD4+ T cells from PBMCs. Subset defined: CD45RA-negative fraction. This TCR derives from a man younger than 35 in good health. Some clones in this sample may be carry-over from other donors' samples. The rearrangement joins TRBV27 to TRBJ1-2; D call uncertain. The CDR3 sequence: CASSLRGRANYGYTF. CDR3 in DNA: TGTGCCAGCAGTTTACGTGGCAGAGCTAACTATGGCTACACCTTC.